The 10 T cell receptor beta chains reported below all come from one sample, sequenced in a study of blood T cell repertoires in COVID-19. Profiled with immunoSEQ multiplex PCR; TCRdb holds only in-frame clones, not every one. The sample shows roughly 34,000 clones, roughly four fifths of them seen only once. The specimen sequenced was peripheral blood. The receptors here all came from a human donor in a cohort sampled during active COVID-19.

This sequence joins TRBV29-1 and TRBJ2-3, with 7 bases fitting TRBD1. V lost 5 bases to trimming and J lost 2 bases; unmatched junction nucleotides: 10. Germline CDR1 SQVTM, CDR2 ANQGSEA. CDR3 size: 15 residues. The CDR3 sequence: CSVRFSDRVTDTQYF. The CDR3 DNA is TGCAGCGTTAGGTTCTCCGACAGGGTCACAGATACGCAGTATTTT.

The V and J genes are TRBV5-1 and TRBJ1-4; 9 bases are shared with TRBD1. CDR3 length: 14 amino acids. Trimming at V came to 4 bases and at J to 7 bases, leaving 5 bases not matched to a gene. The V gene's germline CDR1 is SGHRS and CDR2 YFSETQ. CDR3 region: CASSPGQGREKLFF. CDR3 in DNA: TGCGCCAGCAGCCCGGGACAGGGCCGTGAAAAACTGTTTTTT. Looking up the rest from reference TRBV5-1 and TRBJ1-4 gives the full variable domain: KAGVTQTPRYLIKTRGQQVTLSCSPISGHRSVSWYQQTPGQGLQFLFEYFSETQRNKGNFPGRFSGRQFSNSRSEMNVSTLELGDSALYLCASSPGQGREKLFFGSGTQLSVL.

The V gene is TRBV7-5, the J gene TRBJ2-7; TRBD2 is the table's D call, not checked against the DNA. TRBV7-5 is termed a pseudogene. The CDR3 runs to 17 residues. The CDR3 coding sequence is TGTGCCAGAAGCTTAGTCGGCCCTAGCGGGACTGGCTACGAGCAGTACTTC. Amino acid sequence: CARSLVGPSGTGYEQYF.

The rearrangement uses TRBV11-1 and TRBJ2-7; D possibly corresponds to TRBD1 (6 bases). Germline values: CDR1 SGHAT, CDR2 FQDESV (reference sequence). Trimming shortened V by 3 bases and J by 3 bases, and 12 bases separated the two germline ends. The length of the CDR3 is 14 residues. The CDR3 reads CASSLGTTSYEQYF. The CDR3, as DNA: TGTGCCAGCAGCTTGGGGACAACAAGCTACGAGCAGTACTTC.

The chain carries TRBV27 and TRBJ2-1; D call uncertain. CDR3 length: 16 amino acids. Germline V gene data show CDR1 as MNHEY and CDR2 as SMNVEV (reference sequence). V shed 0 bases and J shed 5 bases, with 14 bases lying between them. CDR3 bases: TGTGCCAGCAGTTTATCAGGATTGCGGATAAACAATGAGCAGTTCTTC. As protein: CASSLSGLRINNEQFF.

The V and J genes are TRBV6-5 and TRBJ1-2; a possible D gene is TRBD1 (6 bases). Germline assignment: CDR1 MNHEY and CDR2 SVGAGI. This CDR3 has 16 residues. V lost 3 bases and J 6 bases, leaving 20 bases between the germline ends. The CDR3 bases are TGTGCCAGCAGTTATAGGATCCAGGGGCGAGTTAATGGCTACACCTTC. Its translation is CASSYRIQGRVNGYTF.

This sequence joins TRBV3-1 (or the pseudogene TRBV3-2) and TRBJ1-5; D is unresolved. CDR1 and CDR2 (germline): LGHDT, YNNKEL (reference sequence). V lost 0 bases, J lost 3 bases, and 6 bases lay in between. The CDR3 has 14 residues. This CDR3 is CASSQDNYNQPQHF. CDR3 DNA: TGTGCCAGCAGCCAAGACAACTACAATCAGCCCCAGCATTTT.

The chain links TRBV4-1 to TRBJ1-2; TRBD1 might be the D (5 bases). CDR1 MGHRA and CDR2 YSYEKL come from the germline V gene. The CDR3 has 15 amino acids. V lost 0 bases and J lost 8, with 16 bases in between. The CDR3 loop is CASSQEPRTLGGYTF. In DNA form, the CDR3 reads TGCGCCAGCAGCCAAGAGCCACGGACACTGGGGGGCTACACCTTC.

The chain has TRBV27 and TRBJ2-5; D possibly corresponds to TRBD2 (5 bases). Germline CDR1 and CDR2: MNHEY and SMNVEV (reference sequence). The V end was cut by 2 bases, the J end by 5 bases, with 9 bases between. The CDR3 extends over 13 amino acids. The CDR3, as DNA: TGTGCCAGCAGTTTAAGGCGAGGGGAGACCCAGTACTTC. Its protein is CASSLRRGETQYF.

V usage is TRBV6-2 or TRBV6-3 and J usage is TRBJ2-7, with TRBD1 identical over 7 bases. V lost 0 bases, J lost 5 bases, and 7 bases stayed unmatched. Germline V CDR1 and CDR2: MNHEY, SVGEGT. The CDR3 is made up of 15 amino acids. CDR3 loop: CASSYSETGRHEQYF. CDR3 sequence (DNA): TGTGCCAGCAGTTACTCGGAGACAGGGCGCCACGAGCAGTACTTC.